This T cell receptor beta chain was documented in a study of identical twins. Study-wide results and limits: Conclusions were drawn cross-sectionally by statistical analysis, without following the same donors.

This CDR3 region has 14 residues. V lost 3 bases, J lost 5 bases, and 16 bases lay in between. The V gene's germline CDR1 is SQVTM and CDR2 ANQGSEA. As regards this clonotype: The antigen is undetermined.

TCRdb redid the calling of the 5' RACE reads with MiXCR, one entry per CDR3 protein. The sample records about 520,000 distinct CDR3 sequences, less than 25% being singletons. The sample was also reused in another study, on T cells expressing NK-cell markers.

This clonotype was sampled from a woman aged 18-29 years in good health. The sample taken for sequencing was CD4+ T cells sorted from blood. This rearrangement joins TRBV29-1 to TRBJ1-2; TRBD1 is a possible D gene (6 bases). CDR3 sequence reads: CSVDVGGGGYGYTF. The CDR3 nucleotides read TGCAGCGTTGATGTGGGGGGAGGGGGATATGGCTACACCTTC.